The clone carrying this T cell receptor beta chain was seen ten or more times. The data were taken from a study of neurological immune-mediated disorders. One entry per CDR3 protein results from TCRdb running MiXCR on the 5' RACE reads. The repertoire holds 95,000 to 150,000 distinct CDR3 sequences, with about 3.2% as singletons. The sequence came from a woman in her 30s with multiple sclerosis. The sample consisted of PBMCs.

The CDR3 sequence is CASSKAAKEQFF. CDR3 sequence (DNA): TGCGCCAGCAGCAAAGCCGCAAAAGAGCAGTTCTTC. V and J are TRBV5-1 and TRBJ2-1; the D is unclear. Between the trimmed V and J ends, which lost 4 bases and 10 bases, there was a span of 12 bases. In germline, CDR1 is SGHRS, CDR2 YFSETQ. This CDR3 has 12 residues.